The source of this T cell receptor beta chain is a study of CD8 T cells in ankylosing spondylitis. The length of the CDR3 is 12 residues. Trimming shortened V by 0 bases and J by 3 bases, and 2 bases separated the two germline ends. Germline CDR1 is SGDLS and CDR2 is YYNGEE. Ten or more counts support this clonotype. MiXCR, run by TCRdb on the 5' RACE reads, gives a single entry per CDR3 protein. The sample carries some 340,000 distinct CDR3 sequences, approximately 14% recorded once. This receptor was identified in a male donor with ankylosing spondylitis or in good health (not recorded which). The genes are TRBV9 and TRBJ2-3; D ambiguous. Sequenced sample: blood, either unsorted or a sorted T cell fraction (not recorded which). Written as DNA, the CDR3 is TGTGCCAGCAGCGTAGATACAGATACGCAGTATTTT. This gives the protein CASSVDTDTQYF.